This TCR beta chain appears in the sequencing data of a study of cytomegalovirus exposure and HLA in healthy donors. Study observations and caveats: Confirmation was obtained in vitro that a few CMV-associated chains are specific for CMV antigens. Common viral pathogens seemed, in a later analysis, to connect with several of the most significant clusters.

With 60 Vbeta and 13 Jbeta primers, the PCR was carried out. Assay: immunoSEQ multiplex PCR; the TCRdb copy retains only in-frame clones and omits some. The sample includes tens of thousands of clones, roughly four fifths of them seen just once. The CDR3 has 15 residues. The germline CDR1 and CDR2 sequences are SGHAT and FQNNGV. V trimming: 5 bases; J trimming: 2 bases; junction bases outside the gene matches: 4. On this clone: Its antigen is unidentified.

The material sequenced was PBMCs. The chain recombines TRBV11-2 with TRBJ2-7, with 12 positions matching TRBD2. This clonotype was sampled from a woman aged 25-40 years in good health and CMV-seropositive. CDR3 region: CASSPGLAGTYEQYF. For the CDR3, the DNA is TGTGCCAGCAGCCCCGGACTAGCGGGGACCTACGAGCAGTACTTC.